Listed below are T cell receptor beta chains from one sample, sequenced in a study of CXCR3-negative and CXCR3-positive naive CD8 T cells. TCRdb re-called the 5' RACE reads and catalogs CDR3 proteins one per entry, DNA excluded. The sample spans 130,000 or so distinct CDR3 sequences; the ten largest clones claim over 0.35%. The sequencing sample was made of naive CXCR3+ CD8+ T cells from blood. These TCRs come from a human donor in good health. Some clones in this sample may be carry-over from other donors' samples. Each CDR3 is given with its conserved first and last residue.

CDR3 protein: CASSDGQGANEQFF
J gene: TRBJ2-1
V gene: TRBV9

CDR3 protein: CSVWTGDSGNTIYF
J gene: TRBJ1-3
V gene: TRBV29-1

CDR3 protein: CASSWTAGLAPGELFF
J gene: TRBJ2-2
V gene: TRBV5-1

CDR3 protein: CASSDKEQSTDTQYF
J gene: TRBJ2-3
V gene: TRBV2

CDR3 protein: CASREDMNTEAFF
J gene: TRBJ1-1
V gene: TRBV7-9

CDR3 protein: CASSSRDTNYEQYF
J gene: TRBJ2-7
V gene: TRBV19

CDR3 protein: CASSQVFGELAKNIQYF
J gene: TRBJ2-4
V gene: TRBV4-3

CDR3 protein: CASSFMPGGARETQYF
J gene: TRBJ2-5
V gene: TRBV7-6

CDR3 protein: CASSPERSINYGYTF
J gene: TRBJ1-2
V gene: TRBV4-3

CDR3 protein: CASSFGDRAMQYF
J gene: TRBJ2-7
V gene: TRBV11-2

CDR3 protein: CASSPRTNVYPDTQYF
J gene: TRBJ2-3
V gene: TRBV13

CDR3 protein: CASSPDRDSYNEQFF
J gene: TRBJ2-1
V gene: TRBV5-1

CDR3 protein: CASSPEGGPPYNEQFF
J gene: TRBJ2-1
V gene: TRBV7-9

CDR3 protein: CASSLGKGEQFF
J gene: TRBJ2-1
V gene: TRBV7-9

CDR3 protein: CASSLFRSEEADTQYF
J gene: TRBJ2-3
V gene: TRBV11-2

CDR3 protein: CASSLIGWGGPVDTEAFF
J gene: TRBJ1-1
V gene: TRBV7-8

CDR3 protein: CSASTSGSGTDTQYF
J gene: TRBJ2-3
V gene: TRBV20-1

CDR3 protein: CASSHPPYGTSLDEQFF
J gene: TRBJ2-1
V gene: TRBV14

CDR3 protein: CASSINSYNEQFF
J gene: TRBJ2-1
V gene: TRBV12-3/TRBV12-4

CDR3 protein: CASSKPMGSRTNAFF
J gene: TRBJ1-1
V gene: TRBV21-1

CDR3 protein: CSVDSSSSYNEQFF
J gene: TRBJ2-1
V gene: TRBV29-1

CDR3 protein: CSANSGSAQTQYF
J gene: TRBJ2-5
V gene: TRBV29-1

CDR3 protein: CASSQDLQGVAGFYEQYF
J gene: TRBJ2-7
V gene: TRBV4-3

CDR3 protein: CASSLDVSELFF
J gene: TRBJ2-2
V gene: TRBV7-6

CDR3 protein: CAVKAQGSPPKYF
J gene: TRBJ2-7
V gene: TRBV10-3

CDR3 protein: CASSLVSGTDIQYF
J gene: TRBJ2-4
V gene: TRBV12-3/TRBV12-4

CDR3 protein: CASSFFWGTDTQYF
J gene: TRBJ2-3
V gene: TRBV5-1

CDR3 protein: CASSHPGRAADTQYF
J gene: TRBJ2-3
V gene: TRBV12-3/TRBV12-4

CDR3 protein: CASSQGPGGPYEQYF
J gene: TRBJ2-7
V gene: TRBV4-1

CDR3 protein: CASSDWGVLGNEQFF
J gene: TRBJ2-1
V gene: TRBV2

CDR3 protein: CASSKQGPTSGSLSGDEQFF
J gene: TRBJ2-1
V gene: TRBV21-1

CDR3 protein: CASSQSPTGASSADTQYF
J gene: TRBJ2-3
V gene: TRBV23-1

CDR3 protein: CASSAYLYEQYF
J gene: TRBJ2-7
V gene: TRBV2

CDR3 protein: CASSYGGAKNIQYF
J gene: TRBJ2-4
V gene: TRBV6-2/TRBV6-3

CDR3 protein: CSASPVASGFHEQYF
J gene: TRBJ2-7
V gene: TRBV20-1

CDR3 protein: CASSYELGNYEQYF
J gene: TRBJ2-7
V gene: TRBV6-5

CDR3 protein: CASSLVGGVDTEAFF
J gene: TRBJ1-1
V gene: TRBV7-6

CDR3 protein: CASSLGQRGTEAFF
J gene: TRBJ1-1
V gene: TRBV11-2

CDR3 protein: CASSQGGGDYNEQFF
J gene: TRBJ2-1
V gene: TRBV4-1

CDR3 protein: CSARDPSGSRKQFF
J gene: TRBJ2-1
V gene: TRBV20-1

CDR3 protein: CASSLNGESGNTIYF
J gene: TRBJ1-3
V gene: TRBV7-9

CDR3 protein: CASSPWAGGPIDTQYF
J gene: TRBJ2-3
V gene: TRBV7-9

CDR3 protein: CSVDAGLVQGYTF
J gene: TRBJ1-2
V gene: TRBV29-1